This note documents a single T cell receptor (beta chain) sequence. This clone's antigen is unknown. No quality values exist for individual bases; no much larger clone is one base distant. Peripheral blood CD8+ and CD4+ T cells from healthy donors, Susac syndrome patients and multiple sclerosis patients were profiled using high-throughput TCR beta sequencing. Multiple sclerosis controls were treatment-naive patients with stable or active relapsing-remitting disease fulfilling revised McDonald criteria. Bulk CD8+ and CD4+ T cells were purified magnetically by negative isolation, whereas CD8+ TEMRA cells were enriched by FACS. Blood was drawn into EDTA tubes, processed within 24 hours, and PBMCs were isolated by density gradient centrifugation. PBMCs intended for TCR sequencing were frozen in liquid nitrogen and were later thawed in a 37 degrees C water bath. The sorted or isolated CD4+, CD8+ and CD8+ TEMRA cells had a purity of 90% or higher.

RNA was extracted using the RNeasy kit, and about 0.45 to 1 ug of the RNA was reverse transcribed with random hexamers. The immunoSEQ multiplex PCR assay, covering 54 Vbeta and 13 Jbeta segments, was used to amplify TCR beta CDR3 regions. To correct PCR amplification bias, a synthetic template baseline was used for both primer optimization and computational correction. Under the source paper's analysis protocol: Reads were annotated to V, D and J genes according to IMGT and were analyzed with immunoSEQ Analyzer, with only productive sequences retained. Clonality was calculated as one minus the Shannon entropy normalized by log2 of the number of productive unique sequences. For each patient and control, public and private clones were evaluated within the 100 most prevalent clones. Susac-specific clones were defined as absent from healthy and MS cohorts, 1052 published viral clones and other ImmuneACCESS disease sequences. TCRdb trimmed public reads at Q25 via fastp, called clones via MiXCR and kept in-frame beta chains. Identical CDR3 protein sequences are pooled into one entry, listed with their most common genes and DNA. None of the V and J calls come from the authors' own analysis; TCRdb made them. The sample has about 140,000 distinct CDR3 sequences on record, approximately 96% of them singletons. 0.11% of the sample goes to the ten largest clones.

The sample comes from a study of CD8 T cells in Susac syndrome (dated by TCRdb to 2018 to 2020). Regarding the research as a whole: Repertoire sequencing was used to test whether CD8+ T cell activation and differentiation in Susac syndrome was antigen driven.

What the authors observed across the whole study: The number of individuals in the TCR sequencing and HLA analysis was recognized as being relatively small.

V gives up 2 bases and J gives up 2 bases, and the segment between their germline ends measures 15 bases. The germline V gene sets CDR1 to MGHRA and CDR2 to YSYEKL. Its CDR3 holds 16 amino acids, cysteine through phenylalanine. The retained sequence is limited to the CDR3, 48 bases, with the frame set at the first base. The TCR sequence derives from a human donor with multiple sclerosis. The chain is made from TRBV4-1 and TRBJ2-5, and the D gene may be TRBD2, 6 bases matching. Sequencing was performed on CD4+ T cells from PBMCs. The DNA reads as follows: TGCGCCAGCAGCCAACGGCCCGAGCGGGTTCAAGAGACCCAGTACTTC. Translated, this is CASSQRPERVQETQYF.